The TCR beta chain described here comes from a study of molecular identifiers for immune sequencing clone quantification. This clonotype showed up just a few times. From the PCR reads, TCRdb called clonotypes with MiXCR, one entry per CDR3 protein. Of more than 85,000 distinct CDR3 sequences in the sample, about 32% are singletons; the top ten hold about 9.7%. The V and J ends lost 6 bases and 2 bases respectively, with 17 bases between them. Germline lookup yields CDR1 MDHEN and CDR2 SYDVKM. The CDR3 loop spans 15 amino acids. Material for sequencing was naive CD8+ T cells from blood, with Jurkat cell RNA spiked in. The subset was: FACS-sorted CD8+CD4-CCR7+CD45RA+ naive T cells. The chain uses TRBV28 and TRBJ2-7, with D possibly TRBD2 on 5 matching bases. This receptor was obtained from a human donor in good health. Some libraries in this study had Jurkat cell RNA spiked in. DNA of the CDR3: TGTGCCAGCAGCACGGTATCCGGGGAACCCTACGAGCAGTACTTC. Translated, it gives CASSTVSGEPYEQYF.